Each of the 17 T cell receptor beta chains below was sequenced from the same sample in a study of T cell responses to AZD1222 COVID-19 vaccine. Produced via immunoSEQ multiplex PCR; TCRdb's table is partial and in-frame only. The data hold around 140,000 clones, with about 93% observed a single time. Sample: peripheral blood, taken on day 0 of AZD1222 vaccination. The source is an adult in good health.

The V call is TRBV5-1, the J call TRBJ1-4; TRBD1 matches at 11 bases. The CDR3 runs to 14 residues. The germline V gene encodes CDR1 SGHRS and CDR2 YFSETQ. After removal of 4 bases from V and 7 bases from J, the junction contained 3 bases not matched to a gene. In DNA form, the CDR3 reads TGCGCCAGCAGCCAAGGGACAGGGGGTGAAAAACTGTTTTTT. It encodes CASSQGTGGEKLFF.

The J gene is TRBJ2-2, the V gene TRBV7-9, with 8 bases aligning to TRBD2. CDR3 length: 17 residues. The germline V gene encodes CDR1 SEHNR and CDR2 FQNEAQ (reference sequence). Trimming at V came to 6 bases and at J to 9 bases, leaving 18 bases not matched to a gene. CDR3 nucleotide sequence: TGTGCCAGCAGGCATACTGGACTAGCCAACCGGAATAGGGAGCTGTTTTTT. Residues: CASRHTGLANRNRELFF.

The chain is built from TRBV24-1 and TRBJ1-1; D gene unclear. The CDR3 is made up of 12 amino acids. The ends were cut back, 2 bases at V and 1 base at J, with 1 base in the middle. Per the germline V gene, CDR1 is KGHDR and CDR2 is SFDVKD. The DNA for the CDR3 is TGTGCCACCAGTGATTGGAACACTGAAGCTTTCTTT. Its translation: CATSDWNTEAFF.

The chain's CDR3 is CAIRSGQGTTNYSTDTQYF. Here the CDR3 DNA reads TGTGCCATCAGATCGGGACAGGGAACAACCAACTATAGCACAGATACGCAGTATTTT. V and J are TRBV10-3 and TRBJ2-3; 9 bases align to TRBD1. The CDR3 extends over 19 amino acids. Germline V gives CDR1 ENHRY, CDR2 SYGVKD. With V trimmed by 6 bases and J by 0 bases, 16 bases remained unmatched.

This chain joins TRBV19 and TRBJ1-4; D remains unclear. This CDR3 has 15 residues. With 3 bases removed from V and 2 bases from J, the gap between germline ends came to 10 bases. CDR1 and CDR2 (germline): LNHDA, SQIVND (reference sequence). CDR3 loop: CASSIFPDTNEKLFF. For the CDR3, the DNA is TGTGCCAGTAGTATTTTCCCGGACACTAATGAAAAACTGTTTTTT.

The chain recombines TRBV6-5 with TRBJ2-7; 7 nucleotides line up with TRBD1. Trimming cost V 10 bases and J 1 base; bases outside gene matches: 7. CDR1 is MNHEY and CDR2 is SVGAGI in the germline V gene. The CDR3 is 13 residues long. The CDR3 sequence is CATTGSLSYEQYF. The CDR3 DNA is TGTGCCACGACAGGGAGTTTGTCCTACGAGCAGTACTTC.

The rearrangement uses TRBV6-2 or TRBV6-3 and TRBJ1-4; D not certain. The CDR3 extends over 14 amino acids. Germline CDR1 MNHEY, CDR2 SVGEGT. Trimming stripped 3 bases from V and 8 bases from J, with 13 bases between. The CDR3 DNA reads TGTGCCAGCAGTTATACAGAGAGTGACGAAAAACTGTTTTTT. Its protein is CASSYTESDEKLFF.

V gene TRBV20-1 combines with J gene TRBJ2-7; TRBD2 agrees at 9 bases. The junction had 6 bases not matched to a gene; V was cut back by 3 bases and J by 0 bases. Germline-derived CDR1 and CDR2 are DFQATT and SNEGSKA (reference sequence). The CDR3 extends over 15 amino acids. The CDR3 is CSASGLAGTSYEQYF. The DNA of the CDR3 is TGCAGTGCTAGTGGCCTAGCGGGGACCTCCTACGAGCAGTACTTC.

This sequence joins TRBV10-3 and TRBJ1-5; perhaps TRBD1 as D (5 bases). This CDR3 spans 15 amino acids. Germline lookup yields CDR1 ENHRY and CDR2 SYGVKD. Trimming pared 0 bases from V and 6 bases from J, leaving 12 bases between. The DNA of the CDR3 is TGTGCCATCAGTGAGTCAGGGGTGGTGGGTCAGCCCCAGCATTTT. Translation: CAISESGVVGQPQHF.

The V gene is TRBV3-1 (or the pseudogene TRBV3-2), the J gene TRBJ2-3; tentatively, D is TRBD2 (7 bases). This CDR3 is 17 amino acids long. Germline values: CDR1 LGHDT, CDR2 YNNKEL (reference sequence). Trimming pared 3 bases from V and 4 bases from J, leaving 20 bases between. CDR3 in amino acids: CASSHPSAGGLSDTQYF. DNA of the CDR3: TGTGCCAGCAGCCATCCTAGTGCCGGGGGGCTGTCAGATACGCAGTATTTT.

The chain uses TRBV18 and TRBJ2-2; D is unclear. The CDR3 is 15 amino acids. In germline, CDR1 is KGHSH, CDR2 LQKENI. V lost 0 bases and J 3 bases, leaving 8 bases between the germline ends. This chain's CDR3 is CASSPPGYDTGELFF. CDR3 nucleotides: TGTGCCAGCTCACCACCGGGGTATGACACCGGGGAGCTGTTTTTT.

This clone was recorded once. The chain links TRBV28 to TRBJ2-7; no definite D call. CDR3 length: 13 residues. Germline assignment: CDR1 MDHEN and CDR2 SYDVKM. V lost 6 bases and J 3 bases, leaving 12 bases between the germline ends. The CDR3: CASSPLPDYEQYF. CDR3 in DNA: TGTGCCAGCAGCCCACTCCCGGACTACGAGCAGTACTTC.

The chain combines TRBV12-3 or TRBV12-4 with TRBJ2-7; D not resolved. V was shortened by 5 bases and J by 2 bases, with 10 bases between the two germline ends. The CDR3 length is 13 residues. The CDR3 nucleotides are TGTGCCAGCAGTCCAACACAGACCTACGAGCAGTACTTC. Amino acids: CASSPTQTYEQYF.

This clone was picked up one time. The chain carries TRBV27 and TRBJ1-6, with D uncertain. Deletions cut 3 bases from V and 2 bases from J, with 14 bases between. The CDR3 consists of 17 residues. Germline V gives CDR1 MNHEY, CDR2 SMNVEV (reference sequence). The CDR3 protein is CASSLWSLSTYNSPLHF. The CDR3 nucleotides are TGTGCCAGCAGTTTGTGGAGTCTCAGTACCTATAATTCACCCCTCCACTTT.

The V call is TRBV3-1 (or the pseudogene TRBV3-2), the J call TRBJ1-3, with 8 nucleotides matching TRBD1. This CDR3 is 14 amino acids long. Germline loops: CDR1 LGHDT, CDR2 YNNKEL (reference sequence). V shed 4 bases and J 3 bases; nucleotides not matched to a gene: 2. The CDR3 DNA sequence: TGTGCCAGCAGCCCCGGGACAGGTGGAAACACCATATATTTT. It is translated as CASSPGTGGNTIYF.

This chain joins TRBV6-2 or TRBV6-3 and TRBJ2-6, with D unclear. CDR3 size: 15 residues. Germline lookup yields CDR1 MNHEY and CDR2 SVGEGT. V was clipped by 0 bases and J by 1 base, with 4 bases between them. This CDR3 reads CASSYSGSGANVLTF. For the CDR3, the DNA is TGTGCCAGCAGTTACTCGGGATCTGGGGCCAACGTCCTGACTTTC.

The V gene is TRBV28, the J gene TRBJ2-7, with a possible D match to TRBD2 (7 bases). CDR3 length: 14 residues. From germline, CDR1 is MDHEN and CDR2 SYDVKM. The DNA of the CDR3 is TGTGAATCCCGGGGGGCGGGGTGGACCTACGAGCAGTACTTC. Its translation: CESRGAGWTYEQYF.